This section outlines one T cell receptor beta chain sequence together with its context. Trimming stripped 5 bases from V and 0 bases from J, with 15 bases between. The V gene's germline CDR1 is SGHTA and CDR2 FQGNSA. The CDR3 runs 16 residues. Profiled with immunoSEQ multiplex PCR; TCRdb holds only in-frame clones, not every one. The sample holds 130,000 to 150,000 clones; 85% are singletons and the top ten take about 3%. This sample is part of a study of blood T cell repertoires in COVID-19. For the study at large: Sites in the United States, Italy and Spain provided acute and convalescent COVID-19 samples. Nucleic acid was either cDNA or gDNA, and it came from T cells, B-cell-depleted T cells, or PBMCs.

The V call is TRBV7-2, the J call TRBJ2-3, with D perhaps matching TRBD2 (7 bases). The sequenced sample was peripheral blood. The origin of this receptor is a woman aged 35 to 49 with active or convalescent COVID-19. The CDR3 loop is CASSPRGGASTDTQYF. The DNA of the CDR3 is TGTGCCAGCAGCCCGAGGGGGGGAGCTAGCACAGATACGCAGTATTTT.